The 22 T cell receptor beta chains listed next were all sequenced from one sample in a study of post-analysis software for immune sequencing data. Study-wide results and caveats: TRBV segments more frequent in patients than in controls numbered roughly 5 and included TRBV5-6, TRBV5-1 and TRBV20-1.

Built from TCR beta cDNA, the libraries had unique molecular identifiers in them. TCRdb analysed the PCR reads with MiXCR anew, one entry per CDR3 protein. Counted here are about 820,000 distinct CDR3 sequences, roughly 50% occurring once; the ten biggest clones make up under 6%. These TCRs are of unknown antigen specificity. Source material: blood. The receptors originated from a girl between 5 and 17 years old with multiple sclerosis.

This clonotype came up once. The chain couples TRBV7-9 to TRBJ2-4, with D perhaps assigned TRBD1 or TRBD2 (7 bases each). Trimming removed 6 bases at V and 7 bases at J, with 25 bases between. CDR3 length: 17 residues. The V gene's germline CDR1 is SEHNR and CDR2 FQNEAQ (reference sequence). The CDR3 DNA reads as TGTGCCAGCAGTTTCGGGGGGACCGGGGACAGAGCCAACATTCAGTACTTC. Its translation: CASSFGGTGDRANIQYF.

This clonotype has a handful of counts. This CDR3 is CASSRGLAAYYEQYF. CDR3 DNA: TGCGCCAGCAGCCGGGGACTAGCGGCGTACTACGAGCAGTACTTC. J is TRBJ2-7 and V is TRBV5-1; 11 bases match TRBD2. The CDR3 is 15 residues long. The germline CDR1 and CDR2 sequences are SGHRS and YFSETQ. The ends lost 4 bases at V and 3 bases at J; junction bases unmatched: 6.

A few counts support this clonotype. The chain carries TRBV29-1 and TRBJ2-7, with 9 nucleotides matching TRBD1. The V and J ends lost 4 bases and 6 bases, in that order; junction bases with no gene match: 7. From germline, CDR1 is SQVTM and CDR2 ANQGSEA. The CDR3 has 13 residues. CDR3 sequence: CSVGETGGVEQYF. The CDR3 DNA reads as TGCAGCGTTGGAGAGACAGGGGGTGTCGAGCAGTACTTC.

There are a few counts of this clonotype. The chain links TRBV20-1 to TRBJ2-7; 12 positions match TRBD1. CDR1 and CDR2 from the germline V gene are DFQATT and SNEGSKA (reference sequence). The CDR3 totals 15 residues. With 0 bases clipped from V and 7 bases from J, the junction kept 7 bases outside the gene matches. Here the CDR3 reads CSARDRGQGAGEQYF. DNA of the CDR3: TGCAGTGCTAGAGATAGGGGACAGGGGGCAGGGGAGCAGTACTTC.

This clonotype showed up just a few times. CDR3 coding DNA: TGTGCCAGCAGGGCATCGAGCTCCTACAATGAGCAGTTCTTC. Its protein is CASRASSSYNEQFF. The genes are TRBV7-9 and TRBJ2-1, with D unresolved. The CDR3 is 14 amino acids. Germline V gene lookup returns CDR1 SEHNR and CDR2 FQNEAQ (reference sequence). Trimming cost V 6 bases and J 0 bases, with 9 bases left between them.

V and J are TRBV14 and TRBJ2-5; TRBD1 matches at 9 bases. The CDR3 sequence is 14 residues long. The junction had 3 bases not matched to a gene; V was cut back by 1 base and J by 6 bases. CDR1 is SGHDN, CDR2 FVKESK, per germline. This chain's CDR3 is CASSQANRGQTQYF. The CDR3 bases are TGTGCCAGCAGCCAAGCGAACAGGGGGCAGACCCAGTACTTC.

In its sample, this clonotype was seen a few times. The chain links TRBV20-1 to TRBJ2-5; D not certain. The CDR3 loop spans 13 amino acids. CDR1 and CDR2 from the germline V gene are DFQATT and SNEGSKA (reference sequence). Between the trimmed V and J ends, which lost 3 bases and 0 bases, there was a span of 8 bases. The CDR3 DNA is TGCAGTGCTAGGAGTACATACCAAGAGACCCAGTACTTC. Translated, it gives CSARSTYQETQYF.

This chain links TRBV4-1 with TRBJ2-3; D gene uncertain. The CDR3 is 13 residues long. The germline V and J ends were trimmed by 0 bases and 6 bases, with 7 bases remaining between them. CDR1 and CDR2 (germline): MGHRA, YSYEKL. CDR3 DNA: TGCGCCAGCAGCCAAGAGTGGAAGGATACGCAGTATTTT. The encoded protein is CASSQEWKDTQYF.

The count of this clonotype is one. The chain recombines TRBV7-9 with TRBJ2-5, with TRBD2 matching 11 bases. V lost 3 bases and J lost 5; bases outside the gene matches: 8. The CDR3 runs to 16 residues. The germline V gene has CDR1 SEHNR and CDR2 FQNEAQ (reference sequence). CDR3 sequence (DNA): TGTGCCAGCAGCTTTAGCGGGAGGGCCTTCAAGGAGACCCAGTACTTC. Amino acids: CASSFSGRAFKETQYF.

Only a few counts were recorded for this clonotype. This chain links TRBV20-1 with TRBJ2-5, with 7 positions matching TRBD1. The J call is in doubt because the DNA end fits TRBJ2-7 better. Looked up from germline, CDR1 is DFQATT and CDR2 is SNEGSKA (reference sequence). This CDR3 region has 15 residues. The CDR3 DNA is TGCAGTGCTAACCGACCGGAGACAGGGAACTACGAGCAGTACTTC. It is translated as CSANRPETGNYEQYF.

The chain has TRBV7-9 and TRBJ2-7; D gene unclear. The J call may be mistaken, given a closer DNA end match to TRBJ2-5. Germline V lookup: CDR1 SEHNR, CDR2 FQNEAQ (reference sequence). This CDR3 contains 16 residues. This chain's CDR3 is CASSLEVWADQETQYF. As DNA, the CDR3 is TGTGCCAGCAGCTTAGAAGTGTGGGCAGACCAAGAGACCCAGTACTTC.

The chain carries TRBV5-1 and TRBJ2-7; D possibly corresponds to TRBD1 (5 bases). Trimming shortened V by 3 bases and J by 0 bases, and 10 bases separated the two germline ends. This CDR3 contains 14 residues. CDR1 SGHRS and CDR2 YFSETQ come from the germline V gene. CDR3 amino acids: CASSWGRSSYEQYF. The CDR3, as DNA: TGCGCCAGCAGCTGGGGCCGGAGCTCCTACGAGCAGTACTTC.

The rearrangement uses TRBV6-2 or TRBV6-3 and TRBJ2-1; D call uncertain. Germline CDR1 and CDR2: MNHEY and SVGEGT. The V gene lost 2 bases and the J gene lost 7 bases, with 3 bases spanning the gap. The CDR3 covers 11 residues. The DNA for the CDR3 is TGTGCCAGCAGTTACATGAATGAGCAGTTCTTC. Amino acids: CASSYMNEQFF.

This clonotype was seen a few times. The rearrangement links TRBV6-1 to TRBJ1-1; 8 nucleotides agree with TRBD1. The CDR3 consists of 15 residues. The germline V gene has CDR1 MNHNS and CDR2 SASEGT. The V gene end was trimmed by 8 bases and the J gene end by 2 bases; junction bases not matched to a gene: 10. The CDR3 sequence is CASSGQGTSNTEAFF. The CDR3 DNA sequence: TGTGCCAGCTCTGGACAGGGCACCTCAAACACTGAAGCTTTCTTT.

The chain carries TRBV20-1 and TRBJ1-1; D unresolved. V gave up 6 bases and J gave up 9 bases, with 17 bases separating them. CDR3 size: 12 residues. Germline CDR1 DFQATT, CDR2 SNEGSKA (reference sequence). The CDR3 protein is CSALTDPYKAFF. In DNA, the CDR3 is TGCAGTGCCCTCACCGATCCCTACAAAGCTTTCTTT.

This chain connects TRBV28 to TRBJ2-5; TRBD2 matches 8 bases. CDR1 and CDR2 (germline): MDHEN, SYDVKM. CDR3 length: 11 residues. V lost 9 bases, J lost 11 bases, and 8 bases stayed unmatched. CDR3 bases: TGTGCCAGTACCCTCGGGGGGGAGCAGTACTTC. This sequence encodes CASTLGGEQYF.

V and J are TRBV28 and TRBJ1-4; weak D call: TRBD1 (5 bases). The CDR3 contains 14 residues. V lost 11 bases, J lost 2 bases, and 15 bases lay in between. CDR1 is MDHEN and CDR2 is SYDVKM in the germline V gene. The CDR3 DNA sequence: TGTGCCGTGACCCAGGGCGCCACTAATGAAAAACTGTTTTTT. Protein: CAVTQGATNEKLFF.

This clonotype was observed a handful of times. This chain connects TRBV25-1 to TRBJ2-3; unclear D gene. Germline V gene sequence: CDR1 MGHDK, CDR2 SYGVNS. Trimming took 11 bases from V and 5 from J, leaving 8 bases between them. CDR3 length: 10 amino acids. CDR3 loop: CASKGDTQYF. The CDR3 nucleotides read TGTGCCTCCAAGGGAGATACGCAGTATTTT.

The V gene is TRBV6-5, the J gene TRBJ2-7, with D hard to call. The J call may be wrong; the DNA end is better matched by TRBJ2-5. The CDR3 is made up of 13 amino acids. Germline CDR1 is MNHEY and CDR2 is SVGAGI. CDR3 sequence (DNA): TGTGCCAGCAGTCGGACGGCGCCAACGACCCAGTACTTC. Residues: CASSRTAPTTQYF.

The chain links TRBV4-2 to TRBJ2-7, with a weak D call TRBD1 (6 bases). In germline, CDR1 is LGHNA, CDR2 YNFKEQ. V was clipped by 1 base and J by 0 bases, with 10 bases between them. This CDR3 region has 15 residues. The CDR3 bases are TGTGCCAGCAGCCAAGCTGGACAGTCCTCCTACGAGCAGTACTTC. Translation: CASSQAGQSSYEQYF.

The J gene is TRBJ2-7, the V gene TRBV4-1; 8 nucleotides line up with TRBD2. The length of the CDR3 is 16 residues. The junction had 11 bases not matched to a gene; V was cut back by 0 bases and J by 7 bases. CDR1 and CDR2 from the germline V gene are MGHRA and YSYEKL. The CDR3, as DNA: TGCGCCAGCAGCCAAGAGGGGCTAGCGGGTTTATATGAGCAGTACTTC. This translates into CASSQEGLAGLYEQYF.

A single count supports this clonotype. The chain carries TRBV7-9 and TRBJ2-1, with 9 bases matching TRBD1. V was pared by 5 bases and J by 8 bases, with 13 bases of the junction left unmatched. The length of the CDR3 is 16 residues. The germline V gene encodes CDR1 SEHNR and CDR2 FQNEAQ (reference sequence). Here the CDR3 reads CASSAGQGISHDEQFF. DNA for the CDR3: TGTGCCAGCAGCGCGGGACAGGGAATCTCCCACGATGAGCAGTTCTTC. The variable domain in full, with the rest retrieved from reference TRBV7-9 and TRBJ2-1, is DTGVSQNPRHKITKRGQNVTFRCDPISEHNRLYWYRQTLGQGPEFLTYFQNEAQLEKSRLLSDRFSAERPKGSFSTLEIQRTEQGDSAMYLCASSAGQGISHDEQFFGPGTRLTVL.